A selection of T cell receptor beta chains follows, all from one sample in a study of early stage breast cancer tumors. Clones were read by immunoSEQ multiplex PCR, and TCRdb kept only the in-frame ones, dropping some. The repertoire has some 20,000 clones, around four fifths of them found once; the top ten carry under 2%. Sequenced material: blood. These receptor sequences come from a person in their 70s with breast cancer. Each CDR3 is given with its conserved first and last residue. D genes are given only for firm matches. The size entry is marked missing in some rows and otherwise reads once, few, many or a size class.

v_call: TRBV5-4; clone_size: -; cdr3_length: 13; j_call: TRBJ1-6; d_call: TRBD1; cdr3_aa: CASSGTDNSPLHF; cdr3_nt: TGTGCCAGCTCCGGGACAGATAATTCACCCCTCCACTTT
v_call: TRBV4-2; clone_size: -; cdr3_length: 13; j_call: TRBJ2-1; d_call: TRBD2; cdr3_aa: CASSQATSGGLLF; cdr3_nt: TGTGCCAGCAGCCAGGCGACTAGCGGGGGTTTGCTCTTC
v_call: TRBV19; clone_size: -; cdr3_length: 14; j_call: TRBJ1-2; d_call: TRBD1; cdr3_aa: CASSYGRGRGGYTF; cdr3_nt: TGTGCCAGTAGTTACGGAAGGGGGCGCGGGGGCTACACCTTC
v_call: TRBV6-5; clone_size: -; cdr3_length: 14; j_call: TRBJ2-7; d_call: TRBD1; cdr3_aa: CASRRGQGAGEQYF; cdr3_nt: TGTGCCAGCAGAAGAGGACAGGGGGCGGGGGAGCAGTACTTC
v_call: TRBV5-6; clone_size: -; cdr3_length: 14; j_call: TRBJ1-1; d_call: TRBD1; cdr3_aa: CASSPRQGRTEAFF; cdr3_nt: TGTGCCAGCAGCCCAAGACAGGGTAGGACTGAAGCTTTCTTT
v_call: TRBV19; clone_size: -; cdr3_length: 16; j_call: TRBJ2-7; d_call: TRBD1; cdr3_aa: CASSNSGTEVRNEQYF; cdr3_nt: TGTGCCAGTAGTAACTCCGGGACAGAGGTACGTAACGAGCAGTACTTC
v_call: TRBV2; clone_size: few; cdr3_length: 14; j_call: TRBJ1-1; d_call: TRBD1; cdr3_aa: CASTPSPGQVGAFF; cdr3_nt: TGTGCCAGCACCCCCTCCCCAGGACAGGTTGGTGCTTTCTTT
v_call: TRBV7-2; clone_size: once; cdr3_length: 15; j_call: TRBJ1-2; d_call: -; cdr3_aa: CASSLALREYYGYTF; cdr3_nt: TGTGCCAGCAGCTTAGCGCTCCGGGAGTACTATGGCTACACCTTC
v_call: TRBV27; clone_size: -; cdr3_length: 13; j_call: TRBJ2-7; d_call: -; cdr3_aa: CASSLVFDTTTYF; cdr3_nt: TGTGCCAGCAGTTTAGTTTTCGACACCACAACTTACTTC
v_call: TRBV7-3; clone_size: -; cdr3_length: 20; j_call: TRBJ1-3; d_call: -; cdr3_aa: CASSLKRGFGSRGDGNTIYF; cdr3_nt: TGTGCCAGCAGTCTAAAGAGGGGGTTTGGTTCTCGGGGGGACGGAAACACCATATATTTT
v_call: TRBV12-5; clone_size: -; cdr3_length: 14; j_call: TRBJ1-4; d_call: -; cdr3_aa: CASTAFATNEKLFF; cdr3_nt: TGTGCTAGCACAGCTTTTGCAACTAATGAAAAACTGTTTTTT
v_call: TRBV15; clone_size: -; cdr3_length: 15; j_call: TRBJ1-2; d_call: TRBD1; cdr3_aa: CATSRDHSGGGGYTF; cdr3_nt: TGTGCCACCAGCAGAGATCATTCAGGGGGCGGCGGCTACACCTTC
v_call: TRBV27; clone_size: -; cdr3_length: 14; j_call: TRBJ1-2; d_call: -; cdr3_aa: CASSLIGRDYGYTF; cdr3_nt: TGTGCCAGCAGTTTAATCGGCAGGGATTATGGCTACACCTTC
v_call: TRBV7-2; clone_size: -; cdr3_length: 13; j_call: TRBJ1-2; d_call: TRBD1; cdr3_aa: CASSPDRGYGYTF; cdr3_nt: TGTGCCAGCAGCCCGGACAGGGGCTATGGCTACACCTTC
v_call: TRBV19; clone_size: once; cdr3_length: 15; j_call: TRBJ2-3; d_call: TRBD1; cdr3_aa: CASKKGALGTDTQYF; cdr3_nt: TGTGCCAGTAAGAAGGGGGCGTTGGGCACAGATACGCAGTATTTT
v_call: TRBV9; clone_size: -; cdr3_length: 14; j_call: TRBJ2-5; d_call: -; cdr3_aa: CASSVGVGGETQYF; cdr3_nt: TGTGCCAGCAGCGTAGGAGTAGGAGGAGAGACCCAGTACTTC
v_call: TRBV18; clone_size: -; cdr3_length: 13; j_call: TRBJ1-2; d_call: -; cdr3_aa: CASSDTVNYGYTF; cdr3_nt: TGTGCCAGCTCAGACACAGTAAACTATGGCTACACCTTC
v_call: TRBV5-1; clone_size: -; cdr3_length: 14; j_call: TRBJ2-7; d_call: -; cdr3_aa: CASSLSPRPYEQYF; cdr3_nt: TGCGCCAGCAGCTTGAGCCCTAGACCCTACGAGCAGTACTTC
v_call: TRBV5-4; clone_size: few; cdr3_length: 16; j_call: TRBJ2-7; d_call: TRBD2; cdr3_aa: CASSAIRTSGAYEQYF; cdr3_nt: TGTGCCAGCAGCGCTATAAGGACTAGCGGTGCCTACGAGCAGTACTTC
v_call: TRBV5-1; clone_size: -; cdr3_length: 16; j_call: TRBJ2-7; d_call: -; cdr3_aa: CASSLVWTTNSYEQYF; cdr3_nt: TGCGCCAGCAGCTTGGTTTGGACTACGAATTCCTACGAGCAGTACTTC
v_call: TRBV11-3; clone_size: once; cdr3_length: 14; j_call: TRBJ1-3; d_call: -; cdr3_aa: CASQGALSGNTIYF; cdr3_nt: TGTGCCAGCCAGGGTGCCCTCTCTGGAAACACCATATATTTT
v_call: TRBV19; clone_size: -; cdr3_length: 15; j_call: TRBJ1-2; d_call: TRBD1; cdr3_aa: CASSITGTAAMANTF; cdr3_nt: TGTGCCAGTAGTATCACCGGGACAGCAGCTATGGCTAACACCTTC
v_call: TRBV7-3; clone_size: few; cdr3_length: 13; j_call: TRBJ1-4; d_call: -; cdr3_aa: CASSLNGGGKLFF; cdr3_nt: TGTGCCAGCAGCTTAAACGGGGGAGGAAAACTGTTTTTT
v_call: TRBV6-6; clone_size: -; cdr3_length: 16; j_call: TRBJ2-1; d_call: TRBD1; cdr3_aa: CASSYYGRGRQNEQFF; cdr3_nt: TGTGCCAGCAGTTACTACGGCAGGGGGCGCCAGAATGAGCAGTTCTTC
v_call: TRBV7-2; clone_size: -; cdr3_length: 13; j_call: TRBJ2-1; d_call: -; cdr3_aa: CASSSSSYNEQFF; cdr3_nt: TGTGCCAGCAGCTCCAGCTCCTACAATGAGCAGTTCTTC
v_call: TRBV4-1; clone_size: -; cdr3_length: 12; j_call: TRBJ2-1; d_call: TRBD1; cdr3_aa: CASSDRGNEQFF; cdr3_nt: TGCGCCAGCAGCGACAGGGGTAACGAGCAGTTCTTC
v_call: TRBV5-1; clone_size: -; cdr3_length: 14; j_call: TRBJ1-1; d_call: TRBD1; cdr3_aa: CASSTGQGGTEAFF; cdr3_nt: TGCGCCAGCAGCACCGGACAGGGTGGCACTGAAGCTTTCTTT
v_call: TRBV28; clone_size: -; cdr3_length: 19; j_call: TRBJ1-6; d_call: -; cdr3_aa: CASSFVRANLRQNNSPLHF; cdr3_nt: TGTGCCAGCAGTTTTGTCCGCGCCAATTTAAGACAGAATAATTCACCCCTCCACTTT
v_call: TRBV5-4; clone_size: -; cdr3_length: 15; j_call: TRBJ1-3; d_call: -; cdr3_aa: CASSWGLTSGNTIYF; cdr3_nt: TGTGCCAGCAGCTGGGGGCTAACCTCTGGAAACACCATATATTTT
v_call: TRBV4-1; clone_size: -; cdr3_length: 14; j_call: TRBJ2-5; d_call: -; cdr3_aa: CASSQVGVQETQYF; cdr3_nt: TGCGCCAGCAGCCAAGTCGGGGTTCAAGAGACCCAGTACTTC
v_call: TRBV29-1; clone_size: once; cdr3_length: 11; j_call: TRBJ1-1; d_call: TRBD1; cdr3_aa: CSARQGPEAFF; cdr3_nt: TGCAGCGCCCGACAGGGCCCTGAAGCTTTCTTT
v_call: TRBV18; clone_size: -; cdr3_length: 13; j_call: TRBJ1-2; d_call: TRBD1; cdr3_aa: CASSPKQGNGYTF; cdr3_nt: TGTGCCAGCTCACCAAAACAGGGGAATGGCTACACCTTC
v_call: TRBV7-2; clone_size: -; cdr3_length: 15; j_call: TRBJ2-7; d_call: -; cdr3_aa: CASSLALTGPYEQYF; cdr3_nt: TGTGCCAGCAGCTTAGCGCTCACAGGGCCCTACGAGCAGTACTTC
v_call: TRBV5-1; clone_size: -; cdr3_length: 15; j_call: TRBJ1-5; d_call: -; cdr3_aa: CASSLDGNSNQPQHF; cdr3_nt: TGCGCCAGCAGCTTGGACGGGAATAGCAATCAGCCCCAGCATTTT
v_call: TRBV18; clone_size: -; cdr3_length: 15; j_call: TRBJ2-7; d_call: TRBD1; cdr3_aa: CASSPRVSDRGEQYF; cdr3_nt: TGTGCCAGCTCACCACGTGTTTCAGACAGGGGCGAGCAGTACTTC
v_call: TRBV5-1; clone_size: -; cdr3_length: 17; j_call: TRBJ2-7; d_call: TRBD1; cdr3_aa: CASSEEPTGTGYYEQYF; cdr3_nt: TGCGCCAGCAGCGAAGAACCTACCGGGACAGGGTACTACGAGCAGTACTTC
v_call: TRBV5-1; clone_size: -; cdr3_length: 13; j_call: TRBJ2-7; d_call: -; cdr3_aa: CASRPATGYEQYF; cdr3_nt: TGCGCCAGCAGACCCGCGACAGGTTACGAGCAGTACTTC
v_call: TRBV7-9; clone_size: few; cdr3_length: 13; j_call: TRBJ1-3; d_call: -; cdr3_aa: CASSLAQGNTIYF; cdr3_nt: TGTGCCAGCAGCTTAGCCCAGGGAAACACCATATATTTT
v_call: TRBV9; clone_size: -; cdr3_length: 12; j_call: TRBJ2-1; d_call: -; cdr3_aa: CASSVSDNEQFF; cdr3_nt: TGTGCCAGCAGCGTATCGGACAATGAGCAGTTCTTC
v_call: TRBV7-6; clone_size: once; cdr3_length: 12; j_call: TRBJ2-5; d_call: -; cdr3_aa: CASSFNRETQYF; cdr3_nt: TGTGCCAGCAGCTTTAATCGGGAGACCCAGTACTTC
v_call: TRBV6-5; clone_size: -; cdr3_length: 15; j_call: TRBJ2-7; d_call: TRBD2; cdr3_aa: CASSYGGGMPSEQYF; cdr3_nt: TGTGCCAGCAGTTATGGCGGGGGGATGCCCTCCGAGCAGTACTTC
v_call: TRBV7-9; clone_size: -; cdr3_length: 14; j_call: TRBJ1-2; d_call: TRBD1; cdr3_aa: CASSFGQGPYGYTF; cdr3_nt: TGTGCCAGCAGCTTTGGACAGGGACCCTATGGCTACACCTTC
v_call: TRBV25-1; clone_size: -; cdr3_length: 14; j_call: TRBJ1-5; d_call: -; cdr3_aa: CASSDSLQNQPQHF; cdr3_nt: TGTGCCAGCAGTGACAGTTTGCAGAATCAGCCCCAGCATTTT
v_call: TRBV30; clone_size: -; cdr3_length: 17; j_call: TRBJ2-1; d_call: TRBD1; cdr3_aa: CAWSVRRTGAPTNEQFF; cdr3_nt: TGTGCCTGGAGTGTCCGAAGGACAGGGGCCCCTACCAATGAGCAGTTCTTC
v_call: TRBV29-1; clone_size: -; cdr3_length: 15; j_call: TRBJ2-5; d_call: TRBD2; cdr3_aa: CSVYRLAGPAETQYF; cdr3_nt: TGCAGCGTTTATAGACTAGCGGGCCCCGCAGAGACCCAGTACTTC
v_call: TRBV6-6; clone_size: few; cdr3_length: 14; j_call: TRBJ1-2; d_call: -; cdr3_aa: CASSYRSSAYGYTF; cdr3_nt: TGTGCCAGCAGTTACAGGAGTTCGGCCTATGGCTACACCTTC
v_call: TRBV18; clone_size: -; cdr3_length: 17; j_call: TRBJ2-5; d_call: TRBD2; cdr3_aa: CASSRRGSGVQQETQYF; cdr3_nt: TGTGCCAGCTCCCGCCGGGGGAGCGGGGTTCAACAAGAGACCCAGTACTTC
v_call: TRBV7-9; clone_size: -; cdr3_length: 16; j_call: TRBJ2-3; d_call: TRBD1; cdr3_aa: CASSLRTGGETDTQYF; cdr3_nt: TGTGCCAGCAGCTTAAGGACAGGGGGCGAGACAGATACGCAGTATTTT
v_call: TRBV19; clone_size: -; cdr3_length: 15; j_call: TRBJ2-3; d_call: TRBD2; cdr3_aa: CASSRGREGTDTQYF; cdr3_nt: TGTGCCAGTAGTAGGGGGCGGGAGGGTACAGATACGCAGTATTTT
v_call: TRBV27; clone_size: -; cdr3_length: 14; j_call: TRBJ2-7; d_call: -; cdr3_aa: CASSFASGRYEQYF; cdr3_nt: TGTGCCAGCAGTTTCGCCAGCGGTAGATACGAGCAGTACTTC
v_call: TRBV10-3; clone_size: -; cdr3_length: 15; j_call: TRBJ2-7; d_call: TRBD1; cdr3_aa: CAISDAGTGSYEQYF; cdr3_nt: TGTGCCATCAGTGACGCCGGGACAGGGTCCTACGAGCAGTACTTC
v_call: TRBV6-1; clone_size: once; cdr3_length: 16; j_call: TRBJ2-7; d_call: TRBD2; cdr3_aa: CASSGGGSGAPYEQYF; cdr3_nt: TGTGCCAGCAGTGGGGGAGGAAGCGGGGCTCCCTACGAGCAGTACTTC
v_call: TRBV7-2; clone_size: -; cdr3_length: 14; j_call: TRBJ2-7; d_call: -; cdr3_aa: CASSIGLPRLEQYF; cdr3_nt: TGTGCCAGCAGCATCGGACTTCCCCGTTTGGAGCAGTACTTC
v_call: TRBV11-2; clone_size: -; cdr3_length: 14; j_call: TRBJ1-3; d_call: -; cdr3_aa: CASSGGQLRNTIYF; cdr3_nt: TGTGCCAGCAGCGGAGGACAGTTGAGGAACACCATATATTTT
v_call: TRBV5-4; clone_size: -; cdr3_length: 13; j_call: TRBJ2-1; d_call: -; cdr3_aa: CASSLGGINEQFF; cdr3_nt: TGTGCCAGCAGCTTGGGAGGCATTAATGAGCAGTTCTTC
v_call: TRBV30; clone_size: -; cdr3_length: 14; j_call: TRBJ1-1; d_call: -; cdr3_aa: CAWSNRVTDTEAFF; cdr3_nt: TGTGCCTGGAGTAACAGGGTTACGGACACTGAAGCTTTCTTT
v_call: TRBV5-4; clone_size: -; cdr3_length: 13; j_call: TRBJ2-5; d_call: TRBD1; cdr3_aa: CASSLGDRQTQYF; cdr3_nt: TGTGCCAGCAGCTTGGGGGACAGGCAGACCCAGTACTTC
v_call: TRBV2; clone_size: -; cdr3_length: 14; j_call: TRBJ2-3; d_call: -; cdr3_aa: CASSEIGAPDTQYF; cdr3_nt: TGTGCCAGCAGTGAAATAGGGGCCCCAGATACGCAGTATTTT
v_call: TRBV5-1; clone_size: few; cdr3_length: 14; j_call: TRBJ1-1; d_call: -; cdr3_aa: CASSRAGVNTEAFF; cdr3_nt: TGCGCCAGCAGCCGGGCAGGGGTGAACACTGAAGCTTTCTTT